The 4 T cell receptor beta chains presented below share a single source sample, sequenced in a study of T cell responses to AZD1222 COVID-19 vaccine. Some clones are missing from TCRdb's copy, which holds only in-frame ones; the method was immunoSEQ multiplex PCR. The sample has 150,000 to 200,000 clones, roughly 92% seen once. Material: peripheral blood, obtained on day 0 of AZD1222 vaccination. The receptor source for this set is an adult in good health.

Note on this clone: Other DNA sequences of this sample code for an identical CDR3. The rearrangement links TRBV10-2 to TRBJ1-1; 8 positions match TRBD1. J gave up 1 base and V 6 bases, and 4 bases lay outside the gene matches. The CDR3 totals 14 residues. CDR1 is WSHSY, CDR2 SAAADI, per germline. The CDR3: CASSRGQGNTEAFF. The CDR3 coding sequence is TGCGCCAGCAGCCGCGGACAGGGGAACACTGAAGCTTTCTTT.

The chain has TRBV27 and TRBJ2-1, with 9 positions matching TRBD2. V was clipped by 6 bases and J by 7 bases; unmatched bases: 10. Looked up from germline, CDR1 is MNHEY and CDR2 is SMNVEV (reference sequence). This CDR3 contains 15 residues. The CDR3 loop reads CASRQRREGMNEQFF. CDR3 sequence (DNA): TGTGCCAGCAGGCAAAGGCGGGAGGGTATGAATGAGCAGTTCTTC.

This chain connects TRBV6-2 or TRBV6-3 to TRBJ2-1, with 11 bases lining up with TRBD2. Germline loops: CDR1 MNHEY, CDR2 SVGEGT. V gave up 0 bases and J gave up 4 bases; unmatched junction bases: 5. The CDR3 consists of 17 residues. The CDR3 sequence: CASSYSLTSGGYNEQFF. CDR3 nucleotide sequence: TGTGCCAGCAGTTACTCCCTCACTAGCGGGGGTTACAATGAGCAGTTCTTC.

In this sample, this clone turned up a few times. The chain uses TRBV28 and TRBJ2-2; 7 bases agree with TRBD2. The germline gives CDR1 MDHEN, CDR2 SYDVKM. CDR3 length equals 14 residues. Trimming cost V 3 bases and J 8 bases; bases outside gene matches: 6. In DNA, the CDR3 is TGTGCCAGCAGTTTGGTGCGGGGGATTGGGGAGCTGTTTTTT. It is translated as CASSLVRGIGELFF.